This note documents a single T cell receptor (beta chain) sequence. Its antigen is unidentified. This sample stems from a study of OX40 agonist ivuxolimab in advanced cancers. On the study more broadly: Hepatocellular carcinoma, melanoma, renal cell or head and neck cancer occurred in dose-escalation patients.

Exclusion applied to patients with autoimmune disease history or systemic immunosuppression. The sampling schedule covered blood at baseline, cycle 4 day 1, and cycle 7 day 1. Sequencing used immunoSEQ multiplex PCR; TCRdb keeps in-frame clones, though not all of them. The sample shows around 62,000 clones, roughly 80% of them seen only once. Germline loops: CDR1 SGHRS, CDR2 YFSETQ. V lost 4 bases, J lost 3 bases, and 9 bases stayed unmatched. The CDR3 loop spans 16 amino acids. General observations from the study: Fewer expanded clones were found on average in CD4+ than in CD8+ T cells.

This chain uses TRBV5-1 with TRBJ1-4, with 7 nucleotides matching TRBD1. The sequencing used CD4+ or CD8+ T cells sorted from blood, collected in a trial of the OX40 agonist ivuxolimab. This clonotype was obtained from an adult with an advanced solid tumor such as melanoma, head and neck, liver or kidney cancer. The CDR3 sequence is CASSPNTGVANEKLFF. The CDR3 DNA reads TGCGCCAGCAGCCCAAACACAGGGGTGGCTAATGAAAAACTGTTTTTT.